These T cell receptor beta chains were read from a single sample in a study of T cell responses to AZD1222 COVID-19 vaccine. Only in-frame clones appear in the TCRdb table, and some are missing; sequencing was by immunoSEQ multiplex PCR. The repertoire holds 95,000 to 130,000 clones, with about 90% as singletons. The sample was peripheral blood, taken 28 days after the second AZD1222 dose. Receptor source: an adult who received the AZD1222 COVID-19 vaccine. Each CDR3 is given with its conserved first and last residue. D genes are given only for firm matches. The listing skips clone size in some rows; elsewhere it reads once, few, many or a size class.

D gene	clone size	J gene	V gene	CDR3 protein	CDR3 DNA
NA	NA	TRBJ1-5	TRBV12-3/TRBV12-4	CASSDSLFRPQHF	TGTGCCAGCAGCGATAGTCTGTTCCGGCCCCAGCATTTT
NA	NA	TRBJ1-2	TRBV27	CASSPFTNYGYTF	TGTGCCAGCAGTCCTTTTACCAACTATGGCTACACCTTC
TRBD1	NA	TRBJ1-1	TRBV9	CASSPTTGGTEAFF	TGTGCCAGCAGCCCCACAACAGGGGGCACTGAAGCTTTCTTT
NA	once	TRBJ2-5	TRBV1	CTSSLPLAGEEEETQYF	TGCACCAGCAGCCTACCCTTAGCGGGAGAAGAGGAAGAGACCCAGTACTTC
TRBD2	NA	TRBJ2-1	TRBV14	CASSQDRGGRTSYNEQFF	TGTGCCAGCAGCCAAGATCGTGGCGGGAGAACCTCCTACAATGAGCAGTTCTTC
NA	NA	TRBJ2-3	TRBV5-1	CASSLGLSTDTQYF	TGCGCCAGCAGCTTGGGTCTGAGCACAGATACGCAGTATTTT
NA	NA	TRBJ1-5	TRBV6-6	CASSRKDYSNQPQHF	TGTGCCAGCAGTAGAAAAGACTATAGCAATCAGCCCCAGCATTTT
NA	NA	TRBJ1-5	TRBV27	CASSLLTPMRRAGVYSNQPQHF	TGTGCCAGCAGTTTACTCACGCCCATGCGGCGCGCCGGGGTTTATAGCAATCAGCCCCAGCATTTT
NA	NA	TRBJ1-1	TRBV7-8	CASSLDGHTEAFF	TGTGCCAGCAGCTTAGATGGGCACACTGAAGCTTTCTTT
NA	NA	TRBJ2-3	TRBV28	CASSLNPGTDTQYF	TGTGCCAGCAGTTTAAATCCCGGCACAGATACGCAGTATTTT
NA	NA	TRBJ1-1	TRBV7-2	CASSFTANTEAFF	TGTGCCAGCAGCTTCACAGCGAACACTGAAGCTTTCTTT
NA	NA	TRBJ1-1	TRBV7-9	CASSSRRGAEKDEAFF	TGTGCCAGCAGCTCCCGTCGGGGGGCGGAGAAGGATGAAGCTTTCTTT
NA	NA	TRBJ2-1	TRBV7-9	CASSLPDEQFF	TGTGCCAGCAGCTTACCGGATGAGCAGTTCTTC
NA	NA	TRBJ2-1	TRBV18	CASGTPYNEQFF	TGTGCCAGCGGCACCCCCTACAATGAGCAGTTCTTC
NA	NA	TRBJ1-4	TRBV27	CASSLFARLRDEKLFF	TGTGCCAGCAGTTTATTTGCACGCCTGAGGGATGAAAAACTGTTTTTT
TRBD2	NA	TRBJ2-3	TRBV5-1	CASGEGGDDTQYF	TGCGCCAGCGGGGAGGGAGGGGACGATACGCAGTATTTT
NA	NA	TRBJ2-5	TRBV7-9	CASSLGGEETQYF	TGTGCCAGCAGCTTAGGAGGGGAAGAGACCCAGTACTTC
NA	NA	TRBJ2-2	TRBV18	CASSQTGELFF	TGTGCCAGCTCTCAGACCGGGGAGCTGTTTTTT
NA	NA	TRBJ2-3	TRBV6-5	CASSYGSGGTDTQYF	TGTGCCAGCAGTTACGGGTCAGGGGGCACAGATACGCAGTATTTT